This note documents a single T cell receptor beta chain sequence. Its antigen is not identified. The CDR3 extends over 13 amino acids. V lost 3 bases, J lost 7 bases, and 10 bases lay in between. Using immunoSEQ multiplex PCR, the repertoire was profiled, and TCRdb retains in-frame clones only, with some absent. The table includes 85,000 to 100,000 clones, under 95% detected once. This sample was included in a study of T cell responses to AZD1222 COVID-19 vaccine. Overall study findings and caveats: Seropositive AZD1222 recipients at baseline numbered only five or six.

This TCR was sampled from an adult in good health. The chain carries TRBV12-3 or TRBV12-4 and TRBJ1-5; tentative D call: TRBD1 (5 bases). Sequences were derived from peripheral blood, sampled on day 0 of AZD1222 vaccination. The CDR3 DNA follows: TGTGCCAGCAGTTTTGGGGGTGGGCAGCCCCAGCATTTT. Its translation: CASSFGGGQPQHF.